A selection of T cell receptor beta chains follows, all from one sample in a study of cytomegalovirus exposure and HLA in healthy donors. Profiled with immunoSEQ multiplex PCR; TCRdb holds only in-frame clones, not every one. The data show about 140,000 clones, around 83% seen once. Sequenced: PBMCs. The origin of the receptors is a woman aged 50 to 60 in good health and CMV-seropositive. The CDR3 runs from the conserved cysteine through the conserved F or W. D genes are given only for firm matches.

V gene: TRBV4-1; D gene: TRBD2; CDR3 protein: CASSHPGLAGHEQYF
V gene: TRBV5-6; D gene: TRBD1; CDR3 protein: CASSLVTGVGYTF
V gene: TRBV30; D gene: NA; CDR3 protein: CAWSQGEGTDTQYF
V gene: TRBV5-4; D gene: NA; CDR3 protein: CASSSTGAEAFF
V gene: TRBV28; D gene: TRBD1; CDR3 protein: CASRGTDPMNTEAFF
V gene: TRBV6-6; D gene: NA; CDR3 protein: CASKKGRPTNTGELFF
V gene: TRBV15; D gene: TRBD1; CDR3 protein: CATRRDRDRVYEQYF
V gene: TRBV15; D gene: NA; CDR3 protein: CATSTTLSGAQYF
V gene: TRBV21-1; D gene: NA; CDR3 protein: CASSTSDRWDTGELFF
V gene: TRBV25-1; D gene: NA; CDR3 protein: CASNTSERTSRGEQYF
V gene: TRBV9; D gene: TRBD2; CDR3 protein: CASSAPLAGKGETQYF
V gene: TRBV4-1; D gene: NA; CDR3 protein: CASSHPRQESTDTQYF
V gene: TRBV5-1; D gene: NA; CDR3 protein: CASSLGGALWETQYF
V gene: TRBV19; D gene: TRBD1; CDR3 protein: CASSGRGLVDEQFF
V gene: TRBV5-1; D gene: NA; CDR3 protein: CASSSAADRGSYEQYF
V gene: TRBV7-2; D gene: NA; CDR3 protein: CASSFLTRETEAFF
V gene: TRBV28; D gene: NA; CDR3 protein: CASSLGRTTEAFF
V gene: TRBV21-1; D gene: NA; CDR3 protein: CARKTGNTEAFF
V gene: TRBV9; D gene: NA; CDR3 protein: CASSVEGLQETQYF
V gene: TRBV4-1; D gene: NA; CDR3 protein: CASSQEEGGVTEAFF